This T cell receptor (beta chain) was recorded in a study of blood T cell repertoires in COVID-19. Per the original methods: Scientists estimated how many nucleated cells there were by amplifying reference gene primers. Clones were read by immunoSEQ multiplex PCR, and TCRdb kept only the in-frame ones, dropping some. V and J calls and clone size are those listed in that table; D and trimming were worked out from the DNA. The repertoire consists of about 240,000 clones, with approximately 78% occurring once and the leading ten covering roughly 3.2%. CDR1 and CDR2 from the germline V gene are MNHEY and SMNVEV (reference sequence). V dropped 6 bases and J dropped 4; count of bases not matched to a gene: 9. The CDR3 spans 15 residues.

This receptor was identified in a woman younger than 30 with acute or convalescent COVID-19. The source material was peripheral blood. The V call is TRBV27, the J call TRBJ2-7, with TRBD2 matching over 10 bases. The CDR3 loop reads CASSLEPSGSYEQYF. CDR3 bases: TGTGCCAGCAGCCTTGAGCCTAGCGGGAGTTACGAGCAGTACTTC.